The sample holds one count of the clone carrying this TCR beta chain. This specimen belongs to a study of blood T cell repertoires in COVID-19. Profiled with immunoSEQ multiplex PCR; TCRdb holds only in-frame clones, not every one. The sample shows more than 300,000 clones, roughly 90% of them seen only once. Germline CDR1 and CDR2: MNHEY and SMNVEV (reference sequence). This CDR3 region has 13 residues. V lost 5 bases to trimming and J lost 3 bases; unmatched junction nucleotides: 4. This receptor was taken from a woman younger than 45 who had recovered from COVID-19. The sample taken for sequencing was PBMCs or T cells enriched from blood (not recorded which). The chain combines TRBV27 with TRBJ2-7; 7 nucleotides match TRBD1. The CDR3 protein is CASSRDRNYEQYF. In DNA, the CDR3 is TGTGCCAGCAGTCGGGACAGAAACTACGAGCAGTACTTC.